Listed below are T cell receptor beta chains from one sample, sequenced in a study of shared clonotypes between healthy human individuals. Using immunoSEQ multiplex PCR, the repertoire was profiled, and TCRdb retains in-frame clones only, with some absent. Seen here are approximately 2,200,000 clones, about 93% observed once, and the top ten hold 1.7%. The sample taken for sequencing was naive CD8+ T cells from PBMCs. The receptors were gathered from a man between 18 and 35 years old in good health. Some clones in this sample may be carry-over from other donors' samples. Each CDR3 is given with its conserved first and last residue. The D gene is left open where the match is weak. Clone size is stated in some rows and not others, as once, few, many or a class when expanded.

j_gene	abundance	d_gene	v_gene	CDR3nt	CDR3aa
TRBJ2-1	.	.	TRBV4-1	TGCGCCAGCAGCATTCTCCCCCTAGTCCCTGAGCAGTTCTTC	CASSILPLVPEQFF
TRBJ2-7	once	.	TRBV11-2	TGTGCCAGCAGCTTAGATCGCGACGAGCAGTACTTC	CASSLDRDEQYF
TRBJ2-7	.	TRBD2	TRBV27	TGTGCCAGCAGTATACTAGCGGGGACCCCCTACGAGCAGTACTTC	CASSILAGTPYEQYF
TRBJ2-5	.	.	TRBV27	TGTGCCAGCAGTTTAAGCCGGGATGGGGAGACCCAGTACTTC	CASSLSRDGETQYF
TRBJ1-3	.	.	TRBV2	TGTGCCAGCAGGGAGAGCTGGGGGCAGGGAAACACCATATATTTT	CASRESWGQGNTIYF
TRBJ1-4	once	.	TRBV28	TGTGCCAGTGGACGGGGAAGAGAAAAACTGTTTTTT	CASGRGREKLFF
TRBJ1-1	.	.	TRBV6-1	TGTGCCAGCACCCCCCGAGGTGTGAACACTGAAGCTTTCTTT	CASTPRGVNTEAFF
TRBJ2-3	.	TRBD1	TRBV10-3	TGTGCCATCAGTGAGGAGGGACAGAGCACAGATACGCAGTATTTT	CAISEEGQSTDTQYF
TRBJ1-1	few	.	TRBV29-1	TGCAGCGGACGGGGCATGAACACTGAAGCTTTCTTT	CSGRGMNTEAFF
TRBJ1-1	.	.	TRBV15	TGTGCCACCAGCAGAACAACTGGGCCCTCTAAAGCTTTCTTT	CATSRTTGPSKAFF
TRBJ1-2	.	.	TRBV4-3	TGCGCCAGCAGCCAAGTTATCGGTCCACATGGCTACACCTTC	CASSQVIGPHGYTF
TRBJ2-6	.	.	TRBV5-6	TGTGCCAGCAGCTTGGTTTGGGGGCTCCCGGACTCTGGGGCCAACGTCCTGACTTTC	CASSLVWGLPDSGANVLTF
TRBJ2-5	.	TRBD2	TRBV10-2	TGCGCCACCCGACTAGCGTACCAAGAGACCCAGTACTTC	CATRLAYQETQYF
TRBJ2-3	once	TRBD2	TRBV11-2	TGTGCCAGCAGCGCACACGGACTAGCAGCTAGCACAGATACGCAGTATTTT	CASSAHGLAASTDTQYF
TRBJ1-1	.	TRBD1	TRBV7-9	TGTGCCAGCAGGCCACAGGGGGCGACGGGCACTGAAGCTTTCTTT	CASRPQGATGTEAFF
TRBJ2-7	.	.	TRBV11-2	TGTGCCAGCAGCGAAGACCCAACATTCGAGCAGTACTTC	CASSEDPTFEQYF
TRBJ1-1	.	.	TRBV11-2	TGTGCCAGCAGCTATCTTGCAGGGCTGGGGACTGAAGCTTTCTTT	CASSYLAGLGTEAFF
TRBJ2-7	once	TRBD2	TRBV28	TGTGCCAGCAGAACACTAGCGGGGGGTCTAGGAGAGCAGTACTTC	CASRTLAGGLGEQYF
TRBJ2-3	.	TRBD2	TRBV28	TGTGCCAGCAGTTTGGGGATTAGCGGGAGGACAGATACGCAGTATTTT	CASSLGISGRTDTQYF
TRBJ2-3	.	TRBD1	TRBV28	TGTGCCAGCAGCCTACAGGGGGCTGGGTCAGATACGCAGTATTTT	CASSLQGAGSDTQYF
TRBJ1-5	.	.	TRBV19	TGTGCCAGTAGTATTTGGTCGGGGGGTGGCAATCAGCCCCAGCATTTT	CASSIWSGGGNQPQHF
TRBJ1-2	.	.	TRBV5-8	TGTGCCAGCAGCTCCACGGACAGAACATCCTATGGCTACACCTTC	CASSSTDRTSYGYTF
TRBJ2-7	.	TRBD2	TRBV4-2	TGTGCCAGCAGCCAAGCCTCATATAGCGGGAGTAGGGCCTACGAGCAGTACTTC	CASSQASYSGSRAYEQYF
TRBJ2-1	.	.	TRBV4-3	TGCGCCAGCAGCCAAGCGAGCGGATCCTACAATGAGCAGTTCTTC	CASSQASGSYNEQFF
TRBJ2-1	.	.	TRBV2	TGTGCCGCGGGGCGTGAGGGCACAGAACCCAGTGAGCAGTTCTTC	CAAGREGTEPSEQFF
TRBJ2-1	.	.	TRBV7-9	TGTGCCAGCAGCCACGATTACTCCTACAATGAGCAGTTCTTC	CASSHDYSYNEQFF
TRBJ2-7	.	.	TRBV7-2	TGTGCCAGCAGCTTAGCCGCGGGTCTGGCAATGCGGGAGCAGTACTTC	CASSLAAGLAMREQYF
TRBJ2-7	.	TRBD1	TRBV19	TGTGCCAGTAGCTACAGGGGGAACTACGAGCAGTACTTC	CASSYRGNYEQYF
TRBJ2-7	.	.	TRBV11-1	TGTGCCAGCAGGGAGACGAGACAGCTTTCCTACGAGCAGTACTTC	CASRETRQLSYEQYF
TRBJ2-1	.	TRBD2	TRBV9	TGTGCCAGCAGCGTAGGGACTAGCGGGAGAAGGGAGCAGTTCTTC	CASSVGTSGRREQFF
TRBJ2-7	.	.	TRBV10-2	TGCGCCAGCCCCTGGGGAGTGTCAGGGAGGAGAGGGGGCCCCGTAACGGAGCAGTACTTC	CASPWGVSGRRGGPVTEQYF
TRBJ2-3	.	.	TRBV7-9	TGTGCCAGCAGCTCATCATCGACAGACACCTACACAGATACGCAGTATTTT	CASSSSSTDTYTDTQYF
TRBJ1-2	.	.	TRBV5-6	TGTGCCAGCAGCTTGGCGAGGGCGAACTATGGCTACACCTTC	CASSLARANYGYTF